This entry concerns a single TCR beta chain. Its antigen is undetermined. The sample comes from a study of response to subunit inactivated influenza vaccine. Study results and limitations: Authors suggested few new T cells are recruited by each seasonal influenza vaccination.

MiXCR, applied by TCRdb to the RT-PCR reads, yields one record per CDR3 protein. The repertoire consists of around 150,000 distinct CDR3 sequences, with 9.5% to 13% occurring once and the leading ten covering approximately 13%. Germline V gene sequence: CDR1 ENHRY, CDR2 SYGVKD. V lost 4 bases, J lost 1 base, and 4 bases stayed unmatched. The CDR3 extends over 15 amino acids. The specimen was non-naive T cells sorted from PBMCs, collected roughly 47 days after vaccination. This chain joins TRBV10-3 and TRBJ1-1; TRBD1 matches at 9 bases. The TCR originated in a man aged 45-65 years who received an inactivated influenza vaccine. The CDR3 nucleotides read TGTGCCATCAGTGGGACAGGGGATTCGAACACTGAAGCTTTCTTT. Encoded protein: CAISGTGDSNTEAFF.